A single sample is the source of the 23 T cell receptor beta chains below, sequenced in a study of monozygotic twins with inflammatory bowel disease (dated by TCRdb to between 2018 and 2020). The library was produced with 5' RACE. Instrument on record: Illumina HiSeq 2500. TCRdb reprocessed the reads, and each CDR3 protein sequence is entered once, without DNA. For this sample, the table gives around 220,000 distinct CDR3 sequences. Roughly 7.1% of the sample is in the top ten clones. The sequenced sample consisted of blood. The source of these receptors is a human donor with ulcerative colitis or Crohn's disease, or a healthy co-twin of an affected twin (not recorded which).

The rearrangement uses TRBV12-3 or TRBV12-4 and TRBJ2-7; TCRdb's D gene call, TRBD1, goes unchecked for lack of DNA. The CDR3 covers 15 residues. CDR3 protein: CASSLRDRGPYEQYF.

The J gene is TRBJ2-2, the V gene TRBV11-2; without DNA, the TCRdb call of TRBD2 cannot be checked. In germline, CDR1 is SGHAT, CDR2 FQNNGV. This CDR3 region has 14 residues. The CDR3 reads CASSLGLADGELFF.

The chain combines TRBV11-2 with TRBJ2-2. Germline V gene data show CDR1 as SGHAT and CDR2 as FQNNGV. The CDR3 is 14 amino acids. CDR3: CASSLRVSTGELFF.

CDR3 sequence: CASSVGDRAVTIYF. This chain links TRBV9 with TRBJ1-3; the TCRdb call, TRBD1, lacks DNA for checking. Germline CDR1 reads SGDLS; CDR2 reads YYNGEE. This CDR3 contains 14 residues.

The chain joins TRBV12-3 or TRBV12-4 to TRBJ1-2; TCRdb designates TRBD1, a call that cannot be tested without DNA. This CDR3 contains 13 residues. CDR3: CASSLSGHNGYTF.

This chain connects TRBV12-3 or TRBV12-4 to TRBJ2-2; lacking DNA, the TRBD1 call made by TCRdb goes unchecked. The CDR3 length is 17 residues. CDR3 protein: CASSHRGGGTRPGELFF.

This chain uses TRBV12-3 or TRBV12-4 with TRBJ2-2; the TCRdb call, TRBD2, lacks DNA for checking. The CDR3 spans 14 residues. The CDR3 spells CASSRGSLTGELFF.

The rearrangement joins TRBV6-1 to TRBJ1-1. This CDR3 has 13 residues. CDR1 and CDR2 from the germline V gene are MNHNS and SASEGT. This CDR3 is CASSVYRNTEAFF.

This chain uses TRBV20-1 with TRBJ1-5. The CDR3 totals 15 residues. The V gene's germline CDR1 is DFQATT and CDR2 SNEGSKA (reference sequence). CDR3: CSARDLSTSNQPQHF.

The chain joins TRBV6-2 or TRBV6-3 to TRBJ2-1; without DNA, the TCRdb call of TRBD1 cannot be checked. Germline CDR1 is MNHEY and CDR2 is SVGEGT. The CDR3 consists of 15 residues. CDR3 loop: CASSYLQTGRHEQFF.

J is TRBJ2-3 and V is TRBV9. Germline V CDR1 and CDR2: SGDLS, YYNGEE. This CDR3 has 13 residues. The CDR3 loop is CASSVLGTDTQYF. Looking up the rest from reference TRBV9 and TRBJ2-3 gives the full variable domain: DSGVTQTPKHLITATGQRVTLRCSPRSGDLSVYWYQQSLDQGLQFLIQYYNGEERAKGNILERFSAQQFPDLHSELNLSSLELGDSALYFCASSVLGTDTQYFGPGTRLTVL.

The CDR3 sequence: CASSVSQTETQYF. The rearrangement uses TRBV5-1 and TRBJ2-5. Germline V gives CDR1 SGHRS, CDR2 YFSETQ. The CDR3 consists of 13 residues.

The gene calls are TRBV7-9 and TRBJ1-4; TCRdb selects TRBD1, and the lack of DNA leaves this call unchecked. Germline V gene data show CDR1 as SEHNR and CDR2 as FQNEAQ (reference sequence). CDR3 length equals 16 residues. The CDR3: CASSLISGQGNEKLFF.

The chain couples TRBV30 to TRBJ2-3; TCRdb selects TRBD2, and the lack of DNA leaves this call unchecked. There are 13 residues in the CDR3. CDR1 GTSNPN and CDR2 SVGIG come from the germline V gene (reference sequence). CDR3 loop: CAWSAGTGGAQYF.

The chain has TRBV12-3 or TRBV12-4 and TRBJ2-1; without DNA, the TCRdb call of TRBD1 cannot be checked. The CDR3 has 14 amino acids. The CDR3 is CASSGGTGYNEQFF.

The chain links TRBV6-2 or TRBV6-3 to TRBJ2-2; TCRdb lists TRBD2, though no DNA is available to test this call. The V gene's germline CDR1 is MNHEY and CDR2 SVGEGT. The CDR3 consists of 14 residues. The CDR3 protein is CASRERGSAGELFF.

The rearrangement uses TRBV5-1 and TRBJ1-2. This CDR3 is 15 amino acids long. Germline assignment: CDR1 SGHRS and CDR2 YFSETQ. The CDR3 loop is CASSLGEGYDYGYTF.

This sequence joins TRBV18 and TRBJ1-2; the D gene TCRdb calls, TRBD1, cannot be checked with no DNA. CDR1 and CDR2 from the germline V gene are KGHSH and LQKENI. CDR3 length: 13 amino acids. CDR3 sequence: CASSPDKNYGYTF.

This chain uses TRBV6-1 with TRBJ2-5; lacking DNA, the TRBD1 call made by TCRdb goes unchecked. This CDR3 spans 16 amino acids. Per the germline V gene, CDR1 is MNHNS and CDR2 is SASEGT. CDR3 in amino acids: CASRGTKAGDIETQYF.

This chain uses TRBV7-2 with TRBJ1-4; TCRdb selects TRBD1, and the lack of DNA leaves this call unchecked. This CDR3 comprises 16 residues. Germline V CDR1 and CDR2: SGHTA, FQGNSA. The CDR3 is CASSRQVFSTNEKLFF.

The chain recombines TRBV28 with TRBJ2-3; checking the TCRdb D call of TRBD2 is not possible without DNA. The length of the CDR3 is 15 residues. The germline V gene encodes CDR1 MDHEN and CDR2 SYDVKM. The CDR3 reads CASSLSGGNTDTQYF.

This rearrangement joins TRBV27 to TRBJ2-3; with no DNA, the TCRdb D assignment of TRBD2 cannot be verified. This CDR3 is built from 15 residues. Germline CDR1 MNHEY, CDR2 SMNVEV (reference sequence). The CDR3 is CASTRGSGGPNTQYF.

This rearrangement joins TRBV5-4 to TRBJ1-1; TCRdb indicates TRBD1, and absent DNA this call remains unverified. The CDR3 covers 14 residues. Germline-derived CDR1 and CDR2 are SGHNT and YYREEE (reference sequence). CDR3 protein: CASRNPGQGIEAFF.